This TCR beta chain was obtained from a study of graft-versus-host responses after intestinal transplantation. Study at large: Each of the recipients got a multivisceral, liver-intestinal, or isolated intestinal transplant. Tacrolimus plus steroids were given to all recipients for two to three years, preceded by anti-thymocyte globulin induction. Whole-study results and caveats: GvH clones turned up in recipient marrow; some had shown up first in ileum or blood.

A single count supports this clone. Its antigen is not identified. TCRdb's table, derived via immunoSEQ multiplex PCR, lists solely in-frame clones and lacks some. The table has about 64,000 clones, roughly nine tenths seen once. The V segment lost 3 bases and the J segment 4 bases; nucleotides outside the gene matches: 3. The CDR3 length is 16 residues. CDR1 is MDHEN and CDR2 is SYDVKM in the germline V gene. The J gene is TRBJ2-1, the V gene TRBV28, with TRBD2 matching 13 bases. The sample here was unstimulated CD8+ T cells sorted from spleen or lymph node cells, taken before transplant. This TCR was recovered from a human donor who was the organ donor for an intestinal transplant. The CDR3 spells CASSFPGLAGYNEQFF. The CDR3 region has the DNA TGTGCCAGCAGTTTCCCGGGACTAGCGGGGTACAATGAGCAGTTCTTC.